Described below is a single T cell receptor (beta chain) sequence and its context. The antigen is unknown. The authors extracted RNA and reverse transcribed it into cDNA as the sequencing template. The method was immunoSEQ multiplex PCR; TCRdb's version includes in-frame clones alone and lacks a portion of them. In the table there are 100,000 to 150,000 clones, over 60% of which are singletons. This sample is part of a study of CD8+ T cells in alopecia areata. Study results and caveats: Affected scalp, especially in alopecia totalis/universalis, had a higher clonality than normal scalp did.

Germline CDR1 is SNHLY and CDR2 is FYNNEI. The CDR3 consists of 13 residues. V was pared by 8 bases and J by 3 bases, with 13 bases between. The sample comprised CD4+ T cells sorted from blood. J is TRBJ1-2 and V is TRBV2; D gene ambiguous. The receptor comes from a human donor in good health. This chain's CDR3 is CASRLGEDYGYTF. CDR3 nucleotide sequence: TGTGCCAGCCGCCTAGGAGAGGACTATGGCTACACCTTC.